Below, 28 T cell receptor beta chains from the same sample are listed, as sequenced in a study of T cell clones after liver transplantation. Some clones are missing from TCRdb's copy, which holds only in-frame ones; the method was immunoSEQ multiplex PCR. Of approximately 6,100 clones in the sample, 81% were seen once. Sequenced here: CD8+ T cells from blood, sampled before liver transplant. The receptors were gathered from a human donor who received a liver transplant.

By share, this clone counts as large. The chain couples TRBV7-9 to TRBJ1-1; the D is unclear. From germline, CDR1 is SEHNR and CDR2 FQNEAQ (reference sequence). CDR3 size: 11 residues. V was trimmed by 4 bases and J by 4 bases, leaving 4 bases between them. Here the CDR3 DNA reads TGTGCCAGCAGCTCTAGCACTGAAGCTTTCTTT. This encodes CASSSSTEAFF.

This clone was seen just once. V usage is TRBV27 and J usage is TRBJ2-2, with 7 bases matching TRBD1. Germline values: CDR1 MNHEY, CDR2 SMNVEV (reference sequence). The J segment lost 6 bases and the V segment lost 5 bases, leaving 9 bases of the junction unmatched. The length of the CDR3 is 15 residues. The CDR3 region is CASSTYQQGPGELFF. CDR3 bases: TGTGCCAGCAGTACCTACCAACAGGGGCCCGGGGAGCTGTTTTTT.

This clone appeared a single time. V is TRBV30 and J is TRBJ1-5, with D hard to call. Between the trimmed V and J ends, which lost 4 bases and 6 bases, there was a span of 19 bases. The CDR3 loop spans 15 amino acids. The V gene's germline CDR1 is GTSNPN and CDR2 SVGIG (reference sequence). The CDR3 spells CAWNLGPAGFQPQHF. DNA of the CDR3: TGTGCCTGGAATTTAGGACCTGCAGGTTTTCAGCCCCAGCATTTT.

The genes are TRBV5-4 and TRBJ2-7; no clear D. Germline loops: CDR1 SGHNT, CDR2 YYREEE (reference sequence). The CDR3 runs 12 residues. V was trimmed by 1 base and J by 5 bases, leaving 7 bases between them. CDR3 in amino acids: CASSLSSHEQYF. Written as DNA, the CDR3 is TGTGCCAGCAGCTTGTCTAGTCACGAGCAGTACTTC.

V gene TRBV7-9 combines with J gene TRBJ1-1; D gene unclear. The CDR3 is 12 residues long. Germline values: CDR1 SEHNR, CDR2 FQNEAQ (reference sequence). Trimming shortened V by 1 base and J by 6 bases, and 6 bases separated the two germline ends. The CDR3 here is CASSLDRSEAFF. The CDR3 DNA is TGTGCCAGCAGCTTAGATCGCTCTGAAGCTTTCTTT. The full variable domain, rest sourced from reference TRBV7-9 and TRBJ1-1, is DTGVSQNPRHKITKRGQNVTFRCDPISEHNRLYWYRQTLGQGPEFLTYFQNEAQLEKSRLLSDRFSAERPKGSFSTLEIQRTEQGDSAMYLCASSLDRSEAFFGQGTRLTVV.

This clone counts as large (0.1 to 1%). Other DNA sequences of this sample code for an identical CDR3. The chain carries TRBV7-6 and TRBJ2-1; D unclear. Germline V gives CDR1 SGHVS, CDR2 FNYEAQ. V was trimmed by 5 bases and J by 0 bases, leaving 5 bases between them. The CDR3 is 13 residues long. CDR3 sequence: CASSRSSYNEQFF. CDR3 nucleotide sequence: TGTGCCAGCAGCAGAAGCTCCTACAATGAGCAGTTCTTC.

This clone was seen more than once but under ten times. This chain uses TRBV5-6 with TRBJ2-2, with 10 bases fitting TRBD2. CDR1 is SGHDT and CDR2 is YYEEEE in the germline V gene. J gave up 5 bases and V 0 bases, and 10 bases lay outside the gene matches. This CDR3 has 18 residues. The CDR3 DNA is TGTGCCAGCAGCTTGGGAATTCTAGCGGGAGAGGGAACCGGGGAGCTGTTTTTT. Its protein product is CASSLGILAGEGTGELFF.

The chain employs TRBV6-4 and TRBJ2-6; D not certain. Deletions cut 0 bases from V and 0 bases from J, with 3 bases between. The germline CDR1 and CDR2 sequences are MRHNA and SNTAGT. The CDR3 is 15 amino acids. The CDR3 DNA follows: TGTGCCAGCAGTGACTCGGTCTCTGGGGCCAACGTCCTGACTTTC. Its protein is CASSDSVSGANVLTF.

The chain joins TRBV7-9 to TRBJ1-4; 11 bases agree with TRBD1. Trimming removed 1 base from V and 6 bases from J; junction bases left unmatched: 1. This CDR3 has 15 amino acids. The germline V gene has CDR1 SEHNR and CDR2 FQNEAQ (reference sequence). The CDR3 DNA is TGTGCCAGCAGCTTAGTGGGACAGGGGGATGAAAAACTGTTTTTT. Translating it yields CASSLVGQGDEKLFF.

The chain recombines TRBV6-6 with TRBJ1-2, with a tentative D call TRBD1 (5 bases). V gave up 5 bases and J gave up 8 bases, with 15 bases separating them. The CDR3 runs 13 residues. CDR1 MNHNY and CDR2 SVGAGI come from the germline V gene (reference sequence). Here the CDR3 reads CASSPGAPTGYTF. In DNA, the CDR3 is TGTGCCAGCAGTCCCGGGGCCCCGACGGGCTACACCTTC.

This clone is a singleton in its sample. The chain has TRBV9 and TRBJ2-7; D gene unclear. The CDR3 is made up of 14 amino acids. V lost 0 bases, J lost 5 bases, and 12 bases lay in between. CDR1 is SGDLS, CDR2 YYNGEE, per germline. This CDR3 is CASSVAGELDEQYF. In nucleotides, the CDR3 is TGTGCCAGCAGCGTAGCCGGAGAATTGGACGAGCAGTACTTC. The full variable domain, its missing parts supplied by reference TRBV9 and TRBJ2-7, is DSGVTQTPKHLITATGQRVTLRCSPRSGDLSVYWYQQSLDQGLQFLIQYYNGEERAKGNILERFSAQQFPDLHSELNLSSLELGDSALYFCASSVAGELDEQYFGPGTRLTVT.

The rearrangement joins TRBV13 to TRBJ2-1; D gene uncertain. In germline, CDR1 is PRHDT, CDR2 FYEKMQ (reference sequence). The V gene lost 4 bases and the J gene lost 12 bases, with 13 bases spanning the gap. The CDR3 is made up of 12 amino acids. This chain's CDR3 is CASSSYQKRQFF. CDR3 sequence (DNA): TGTGCCAGCAGCTCATACCAGAAACGGCAGTTCTTC. Using reference TRBV13 and TRBJ2-1 for the parts outside the CDR3, the full variable domain is AAGVIQSPRHLIKEKRETATLKCYPIPRHDTVYWYQQGPGQDPQFLISFYEKMQSDKGSIPDRFSAQQFSDYHSELNMSSLELGDSALYFCASSSYQKRQFFGPGTRLTVL.

This chain connects TRBV30 to TRBJ2-1, with 11 bases matching TRBD2. V was pared by 0 bases and J by 7 bases, with 2 bases of the junction left unmatched. The CDR3 sequence is 14 residues long. CDR1 and CDR2 (germline): GTSNPN, SVGIG (reference sequence). Here the CDR3 DNA reads TGTGCCTGGAGTGTAGGGACTAGCGGTAATGAGCAGTTCTTC. Amino acids: CAWSVGTSGNEQFF.

Only a few counts were recorded for this clone. The gene calls are TRBV29-1 and TRBJ2-7, with D possibly called TRBD1 or TRBD2 (6 bases each). CDR3 length equals 13 residues. V shed 3 bases and J shed 5 bases, with 14 bases lying between them. The germline V gene has CDR1 SQVTM and CDR2 ANQGSEA. The chain's CDR3 is CSVEAGHQNEQYF. The CDR3 DNA reads as TGCAGCGTTGAGGCGGGACATCAAAACGAGCAGTACTTC.

This chain links TRBV6-9 with TRBJ1-2; 12 bases line up with TRBD1. CDR3 size: 14 residues. After removal of 7 bases from V and 8 bases from J, the junction contained 8 bases not matched to a gene. The germline V gene encodes CDR1 MNHGY and CDR2 SVAAGI. The CDR3 DNA reads TGTGCCAGCAAGGTGGGACAGGGGGCATACGGCTACACCTTC. It yields the protein CASKVGQGAYGYTF.

The sample holds a few counts of this clone. This chain links TRBV5-6 with TRBJ1-1, with unresolved D. Trimming shortened V by 2 bases and J by 3 bases, and 11 bases separated the two germline ends. The CDR3 spans 14 residues. Germline V lookup: CDR1 SGHDT, CDR2 YYEEEE. The chain's CDR3 is CASSFWGVDTEAFF. The CDR3 region has the DNA TGTGCCAGCAGCTTTTGGGGAGTTGACACTGAAGCTTTCTTT.

J is TRBJ1-1 and V is TRBV27; no definite D call. The CDR3 covers 14 residues. Germline CDR1 reads MNHEY; CDR2 reads SMNVEV (reference sequence). Trimming shortened V by 0 bases and J by 2 bases, and 7 bases separated the two germline ends. CDR3 region: CASSLSDPNTEAFF. CDR3 DNA sequence: TGTGCCAGCAGTTTATCGGACCCCAACACTGAAGCTTTCTTT.

This rearrangement joins TRBV29-1 to TRBJ2-7; a weak D match, TRBD2 (5 bases). Deletions cut 5 bases from V and 2 bases from J, with 13 bases between. This CDR3 comprises 13 residues. In germline, CDR1 is SQVTM, CDR2 ANQGSEA. The CDR3 nucleotides are TGCAGCGTTTCTACGGGGTCGGCCTACGAGCAGTACTTC. Its protein product is CSVSTGSAYEQYF.

This clone is medium-sized by share. This chain joins TRBV4-1 and TRBJ1-2; D unclear. The germline CDR1 and CDR2 sequences are MGHRA and YSYEKL. This CDR3 is 15 amino acids long. The ends were cut back, 5 bases at V and 7 bases at J, with 20 bases in the middle. CDR3 region: CASSSRMGAFLGYTF. The CDR3 DNA reads as TGCGCCAGCAGCTCGCGTATGGGAGCCTTTCTTGGCTACACCTTC.

V and J are TRBV6-5 and TRBJ2-5, with TRBD2 matching over 10 bases. Germline CDR1 and CDR2: MNHEY and SVGAGI. The V gene end was trimmed by 4 bases and the J gene end by 5 bases; junction bases not matched to a gene: 10. The CDR3 extends over 16 amino acids. In nucleotides, the CDR3 is TGTGCCAGCAGTTTAAACAAGCGGGGGGGCGTGGAGACCCAGTACTTC. Translation gives CASSLNKRGGVETQYF.

This clone has only a few counts. In the same sample, other DNA sequences code for this CDR3. The genes are TRBV9 and TRBJ1-1; D call uncertain. The length of the CDR3 is 13 residues. Germline values: CDR1 SGDLS, CDR2 YYNGEE. Trimming shortened V by 0 bases and J by 4 bases, and 7 bases separated the two germline ends. The CDR3 loop reads CASSVGTGTEAFF. The CDR3 DNA is TGTGCCAGCAGCGTAGGGACGGGCACTGAAGCTTTCTTT.

This chain joins TRBV15 and TRBJ1-4; perhaps TRBD1 as D (6 bases). V was clipped by 11 bases and J by 4 bases, with 17 bases between them. CDR1 and CDR2 from the germline V gene are LNHNV and YYDKDF (reference sequence). This CDR3 is built from 14 residues. The CDR3 protein is CAGARRGDNEKLFF. CDR3 coding DNA: TGTGCCGGCGCTAGAAGGGGGGATAATGAAAAACTGTTTTTT.

J is TRBJ1-1 and V is TRBV28, with D maybe TRBD1 (6 bases). The CDR3 has 11 residues. V was cut by 5 bases and J by 8 bases, with 9 bases left in between. CDR1 is MDHEN, CDR2 SYDVKM, per germline. The CDR3 region is CASSPGTEAFF. CDR3 DNA: TGTGCCAGCAGTCCTGGGACAGAAGCTTTCTTT. Drawing the rest from reference TRBV28 and TRBJ1-1, the complete variable domain is DVKVTQSSRYLVKRTGEKVFLECVQDMDHENMFWYRQDPGLGLRLIYFSYDVKMKEKGDIPEGYSVSREKKERFSLILESASTNQTSMYLCASSPGTEAFFGQGTRLTVV.

This chain connects TRBV2 to TRBJ2-7; no reliable D call. Deletions cut 7 bases from V and 0 bases from J, with 13 bases between. The CDR3 loop spans 14 amino acids. CDR1 is SNHLY and CDR2 is FYNNEI in the germline V gene. CDR3 residues: CASTEDGSSYEQYF. The CDR3 DNA is TGTGCCAGCACTGAGGACGGCAGCTCCTACGAGCAGTACTTC.

J is TRBJ2-1 and V is TRBV4-2; TRBD2 matches at 11 bases. From germline, CDR1 is LGHNA and CDR2 YNFKEQ. The CDR3 extends over 15 amino acids. The trim removed 4 bases at V and 8 bases at J, leaving 7 bases unmatched. The CDR3 nucleotides read TGTGCCAGCAGCCCCTTAGCGGGAGGGAAGCATGAGCAGTTCTTC. As protein: CASSPLAGGKHEQFF.

This clone was found once. The chain recombines TRBV21-1 with TRBJ2-6; the D call in the table, TRBD2, was not verified against the DNA. TRBV21-1 is designated a pseudogene. The CDR3 has 18 amino acids. The CDR3, as DNA: TGTGCCAGCAGACGCGGTCTAGCTACACAAAGTCGGGCCAACGTCCTGACTTTC. It translates to CASRRGLATQSRANVLTF.

The V and J genes are TRBV7-3 and TRBJ2-1; a weak D match, TRBD2 (5 bases). Germline CDR1 is SGHTA and CDR2 is FQGTGA. V lost 3 bases, J lost 6 bases, and 12 bases lay in between. The CDR3 contains 14 residues. For the CDR3, the DNA is TGTGCCAGCAGCTTCAACGGAGGTTCCAATGAGCAGTTCTTC. Translating it yields CASSFNGGSNEQFF.

V gene TRBV19 combines with J gene TRBJ2-2; the D is unclear. V was pared by 7 bases and J by 6 bases, with 6 bases between. This CDR3 is 11 amino acids long. Germline CDR1 and CDR2: LNHDA and SQIVND (reference sequence). DNA of the CDR3: TGTGCCAGTATGGTTTCCGGGGAGCTGTTTTTT. Protein product: CASMVSGELFF.